The clone carrying this T cell receptor beta chain was detected once. Its target is unknown. Each replicate PCR on the sorted subsets used about 220 ng DNA (around 30,000 T cell genomes). Profiled with immunoSEQ multiplex PCR; TCRdb holds only in-frame clones, not every one. This sample has about 2 million clones, with roughly 94% found just once. The naive CD8 population came from CD45RO-negative cells selected for CCR7, without terminally differentiated effector memory CD45RA+ cells. Nashville, Tennessee was home to all donors, who were Caucasian adults. The sample originates from a study of shared clonotypes between healthy human individuals. Study overall: Two female and a few male donors aged 18 to 49 were enrolled.

Study results and caveats: Relative to their counterparts shared across all four donors, non-shared clonotypes exhibited diminished generation probabilities.

The clonotype comes from a man younger than 35 in good health. Material: naive CD8+ T cells sorted from blood.

The CDR3, as DNA: TGTGCCAGCACTACGCCCCCCCCGGGACAACGAAACACCGGGGAGCTGTTTTTT. This codes for CASTTPPPGQRNTGELFF. The chain employs TRBV28 and TRBJ2-2, with a weak D call TRBD1 (6 bases). Germline V CDR1 and CDR2: MDHEN, SYDVKM. The CDR3 has 18 amino acids. Trimming took off 7 bases at V and 2 bases at J, with 23 bases between the two ends. Based on the CDR3 plus reference TRBV28 and TRBJ2-2, the full variable domain is DVKVTQSSRYLVKRTGEKVFLECVQDMDHENMFWYRQDPGLGLRLIYFSYDVKMKEKGDIPEGYSVSREKKERFSLILESASTNQTSMYLCASTTPPPGQRNTGELFFGEGSRLTVL.